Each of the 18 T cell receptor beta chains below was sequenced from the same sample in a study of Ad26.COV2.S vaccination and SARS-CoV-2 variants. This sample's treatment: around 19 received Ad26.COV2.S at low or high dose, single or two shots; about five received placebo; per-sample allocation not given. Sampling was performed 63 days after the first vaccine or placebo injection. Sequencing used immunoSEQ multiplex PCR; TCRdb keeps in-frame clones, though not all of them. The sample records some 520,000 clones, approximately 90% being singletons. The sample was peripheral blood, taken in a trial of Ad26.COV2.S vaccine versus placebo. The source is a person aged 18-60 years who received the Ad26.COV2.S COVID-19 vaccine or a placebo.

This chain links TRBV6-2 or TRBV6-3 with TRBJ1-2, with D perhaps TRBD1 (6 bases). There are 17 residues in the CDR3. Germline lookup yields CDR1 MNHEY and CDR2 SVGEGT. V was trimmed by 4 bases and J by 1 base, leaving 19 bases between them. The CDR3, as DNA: TGTGCCAGCAGTTCCACCCGCGTGACAGGTCTTAACTATGGCTACACCTTC. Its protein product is CASSSTRVTGLNYGYTF.

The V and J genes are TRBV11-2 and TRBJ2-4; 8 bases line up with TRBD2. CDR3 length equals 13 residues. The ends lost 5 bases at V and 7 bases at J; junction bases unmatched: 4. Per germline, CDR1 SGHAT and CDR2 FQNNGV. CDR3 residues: CASSGGLGNIQYF. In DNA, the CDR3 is TGTGCCAGCAGCGGGGGACTAGGGAACATTCAGTACTTC.

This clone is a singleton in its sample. The CDR3 region is CASNLAGTNTGELFF. CDR3 bases: TGTGCCAGCAATCTGGCGGGGACGAACACCGGGGAGCTGTTTTTT. V usage is TRBV9 and J usage is TRBJ2-2, with a possible D match to TRBD2 (6 bases). CDR1 is SGDLS and CDR2 is YYNGEE in the germline V gene. The ends were cut back, 6 bases at V and 0 bases at J, with 12 bases in the middle. The CDR3 spans 15 residues.

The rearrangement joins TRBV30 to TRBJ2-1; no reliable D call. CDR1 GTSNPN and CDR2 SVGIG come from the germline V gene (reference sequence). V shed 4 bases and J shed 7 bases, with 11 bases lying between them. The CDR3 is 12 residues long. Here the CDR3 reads CAWIPIRNEQFF. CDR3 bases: TGTGCCTGGATCCCCATCCGGAATGAGCAGTTCTTC.

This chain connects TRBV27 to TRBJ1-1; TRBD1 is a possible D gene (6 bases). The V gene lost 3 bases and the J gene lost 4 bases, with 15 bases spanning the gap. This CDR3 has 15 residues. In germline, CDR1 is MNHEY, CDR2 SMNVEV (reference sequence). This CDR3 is CASSFNTRDITEAFF. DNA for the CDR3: TGTGCCAGCAGTTTTAACACCCGGGACATCACTGAAGCTTTCTTT.

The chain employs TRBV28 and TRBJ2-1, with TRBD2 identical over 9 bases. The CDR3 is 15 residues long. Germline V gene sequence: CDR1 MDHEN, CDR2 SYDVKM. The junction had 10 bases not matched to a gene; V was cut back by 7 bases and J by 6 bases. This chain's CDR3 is CASILPGLAGNEQFF. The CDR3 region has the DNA TGTGCCAGCATCTTGCCGGGACTAGCAGGCAATGAGCAGTTCTTC.

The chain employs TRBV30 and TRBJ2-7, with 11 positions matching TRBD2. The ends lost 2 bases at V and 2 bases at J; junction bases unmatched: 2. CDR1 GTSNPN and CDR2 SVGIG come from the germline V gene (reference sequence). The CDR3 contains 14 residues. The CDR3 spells CAWSLGLAAYEQYF. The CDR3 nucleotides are TGTGCCTGGAGTCTGGGACTAGCGGCCTACGAGCAGTACTTC.

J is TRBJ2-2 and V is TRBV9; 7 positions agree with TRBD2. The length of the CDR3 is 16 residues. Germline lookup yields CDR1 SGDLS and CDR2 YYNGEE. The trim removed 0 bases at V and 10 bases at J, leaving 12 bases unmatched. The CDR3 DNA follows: TGTGCCAGCAGCGTAGGGGCAGGACTAGTGGCAGAGGAGCTGTTTTTT. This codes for CASSVGAGLVAEELFF.

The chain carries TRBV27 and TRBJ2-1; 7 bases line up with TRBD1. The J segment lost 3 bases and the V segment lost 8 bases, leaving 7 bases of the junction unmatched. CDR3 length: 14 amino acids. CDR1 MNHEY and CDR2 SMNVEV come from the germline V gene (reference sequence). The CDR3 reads CASLRDRDYNEQFF. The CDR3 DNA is TGTGCCAGCTTAAGAGACAGGGACTACAATGAGCAGTTCTTC.

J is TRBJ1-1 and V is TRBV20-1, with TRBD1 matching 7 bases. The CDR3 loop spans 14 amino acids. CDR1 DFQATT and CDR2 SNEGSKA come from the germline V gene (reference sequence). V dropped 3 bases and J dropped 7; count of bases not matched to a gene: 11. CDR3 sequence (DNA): TGCAGTGCTAGTAAGGGGAGGGGGCCTTTTGAAGCTTTCTTT. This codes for CSASKGRGPFEAFF.

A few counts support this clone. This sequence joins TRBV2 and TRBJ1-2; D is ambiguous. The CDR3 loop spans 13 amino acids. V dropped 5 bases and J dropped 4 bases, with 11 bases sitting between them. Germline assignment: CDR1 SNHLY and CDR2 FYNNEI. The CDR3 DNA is TGTGCCAGCAGTCAACAGCGTCTCTATGGCTACACCTTC. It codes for CASSQQRLYGYTF. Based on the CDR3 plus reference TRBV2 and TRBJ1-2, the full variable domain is EPEVTQTPSHQVTQMGQEVILRCVPISNHLYFYWYRQILGQKVEFLVSFYNNEISEKSEIFDDQFSVERPDGSNFTLKIRSTKLEDSAMYFCASSQQRLYGYTFGSGTRLTVV.

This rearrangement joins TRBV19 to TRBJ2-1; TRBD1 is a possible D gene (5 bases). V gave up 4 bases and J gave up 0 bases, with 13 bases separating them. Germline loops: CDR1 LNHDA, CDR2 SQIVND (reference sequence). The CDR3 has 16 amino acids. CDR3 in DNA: TGTGCCAGTAGTACCCGGCAGGGTGGCTCCTACAATGAGCAGTTCTTC. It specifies CASSTRQGGSYNEQFF.

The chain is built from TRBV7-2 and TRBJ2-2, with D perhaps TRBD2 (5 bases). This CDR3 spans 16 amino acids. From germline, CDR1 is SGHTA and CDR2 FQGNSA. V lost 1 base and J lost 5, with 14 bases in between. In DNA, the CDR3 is TGTGCCAGCAGCTTAGTCCCCTCGCGGGTAACCGGGGAGCTGTTTTTT. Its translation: CASSLVPSRVTGELFF.

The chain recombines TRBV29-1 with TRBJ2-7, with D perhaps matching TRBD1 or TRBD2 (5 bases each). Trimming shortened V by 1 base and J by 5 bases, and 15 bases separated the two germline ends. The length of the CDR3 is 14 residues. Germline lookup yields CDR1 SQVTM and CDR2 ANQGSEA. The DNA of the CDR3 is TGCAGCGTTGAAGTGGGACGGCAGGACCACGAGCAGTACTTC. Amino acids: CSVEVGRQDHEQYF.

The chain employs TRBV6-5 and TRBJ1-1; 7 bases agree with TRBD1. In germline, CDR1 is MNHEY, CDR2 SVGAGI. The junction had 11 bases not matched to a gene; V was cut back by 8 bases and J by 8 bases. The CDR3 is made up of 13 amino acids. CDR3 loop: CASLGLGQAEAFF. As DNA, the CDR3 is TGTGCCAGCCTGGGATTAGGACAGGCGGAAGCTTTCTTT.

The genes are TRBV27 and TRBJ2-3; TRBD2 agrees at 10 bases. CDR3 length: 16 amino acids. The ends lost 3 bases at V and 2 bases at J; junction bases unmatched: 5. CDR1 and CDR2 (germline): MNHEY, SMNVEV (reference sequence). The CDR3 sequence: CASSFSGTSDTDTQYF. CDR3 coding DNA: TGTGCCAGCAGTTTTTCCGGGACTAGCGACACAGATACGCAGTATTTT.

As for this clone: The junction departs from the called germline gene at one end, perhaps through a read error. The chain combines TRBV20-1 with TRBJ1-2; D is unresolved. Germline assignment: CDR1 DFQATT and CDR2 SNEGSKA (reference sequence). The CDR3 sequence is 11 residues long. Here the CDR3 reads CSASIRPNPSF. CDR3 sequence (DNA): TGCAGTGCTTCAATTCGACCGAATCCAAGCTTC.

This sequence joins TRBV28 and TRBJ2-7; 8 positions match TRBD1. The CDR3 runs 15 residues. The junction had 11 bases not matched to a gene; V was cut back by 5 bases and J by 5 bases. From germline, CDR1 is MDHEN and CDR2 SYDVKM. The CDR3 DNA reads TGTGCCAGCAGTCCAACTATCGACAGGGGCCACGAGCAGTACTTC. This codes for CASSPTIDRGHEQYF.